The sample holds a few counts of the clone carrying this T cell receptor beta chain. Its antigen remains unknown. Control samples were healthy donors' buffy coats. The repertoire was sequenced with immunoSEQ multiplex PCR; TCRdb's copy has only in-frame clones and lacks some. The sample includes about 37,000 clones, around 63% of them seen just once. This sample was included in a study of STAT5B mutations in CD4+ large granular lymphocyte leukemia. CDR1 and CDR2 from the germline V gene are KGHSH and LQKENI. The CDR3 sequence is 15 residues long. V lost 3 bases, J lost 1 base, and 2 bases stayed unmatched. Study findings and constraints: TRBV06-family usage was enriched in top patient clones (8/27) versus controls (2/35). Patient CD4-sorted repertoires stayed more clonal than healthy ones after leukemic-clone removal. Main leukemic clonotypes were patient-specific, but more than 20% appeared at low frequency elsewhere.

The chain recombines TRBV18 with TRBJ2-7, with TRBD2 matching over 11 bases. This sequence was found in a human donor in good health. The sequencing sample was made of CD4+ T cells from blood buffy coats. This CDR3 reads CASSPSGGASYEQYF. For the CDR3, the DNA is TGTGCCAGCTCACCTAGCGGGGGGGCATCCTACGAGCAGTACTTC.